A selection of T cell receptor beta chains follows, all from one sample in a study of blood T cell repertoires in COVID-19. Sequencing used immunoSEQ multiplex PCR; TCRdb keeps in-frame clones, though not all of them. The sample has 200,000 to 250,000 clones; 65% to 90% are singletons. The sequenced sample consisted of peripheral blood. The receptors stem from a woman in her 40s who had recovered from COVID-19. Both conserved end residues are part of each CDR3. A D gene is named only where the DNA matches it firmly. Size tells how often a clone was seen (once, few, many) or the class of an expanded clone, and some rows leave it out.

TRBV7-9	TRBD1	TRBJ1-6	NA	CASSSAGTGSSYNSPLHF	TGTGCCAGCAGCAGCGCCGGGACAGGGAGCTCCTATAATTCACCCCTCCACTTT
TRBV28	TRBD2	TRBJ2-7	few	CASSRISGGHPYEQYF	TGTGCCAGCAGCCGCATTAGCGGGGGGCACCCCTACGAGCAGTACTTC
TRBV5-1	TRBD1	TRBJ1-4	NA	CASSASAPGTGDKLFF	TGCGCCAGCAGCGCCTCTGCTCCGGGGACAGGGGACAAACTGTTTTTT
TRBV12-3/TRBV12-4	TRBD1	TRBJ1-2	NA	CASSRQGIYGYTF	TGTGCCAGCAGCCGACAGGGCATCTATGGCTACACCTTC
TRBV21-1	NA	TRBJ1-5	NA	CASSKAGSLNQPQHF	TGTGCCAGCAGCAAAGCGGGCAGCCTGAATCAGCCCCAGCATTTT
TRBV29-1	NA	TRBJ2-2	NA	CSVLYSTGELFF	TGCAGCGTTCTTTACAGCACCGGGGAGCTGTTTTTT
TRBV10-3	NA	TRBJ1-1	NA	CAISAIEGDTEAFF	TGTGCCATCAGTGCGATCGAAGGAGATACTGAAGCTTTCTTT
TRBV4-3	TRBD1	TRBJ1-6	NA	CASSLDRVVDSPLHF	TGCGCCAGCAGCCTTGACAGGGTAGTGGATTCACCCCTCCACTTT
TRBV7-2	TRBD1	TRBJ2-7	NA	CASSQQGGDHEQYF	TGTGCCAGCAGCCAACAGGGGGGTGACCACGAGCAGTACTTC
TRBV19	NA	TRBJ1-4	once	CASSPQGTNEKLFF	TGTGCCAGTAGTCCCCAGGGTACTAATGAAAAACTGTTTTTT
TRBV15	TRBD1	TRBJ2-1	NA	CATSGPGQGVNEQFF	TGTGCCACCAGCGGACCGGGACAGGGGGTGAATGAGCAGTTCTTC
TRBV5-1	TRBD1	TRBJ2-7	NA	CASSSGQGWEQYF	TGCGCCAGCAGCTCCGGACAGGGCTGGGAGCAGTACTTC
TRBV7-8	TRBD1	TRBJ2-5	NA	CASSVQGKETQYF	TGTGCCAGCAGCGTACAGGGGAAAGAGACCCAGTACTTC
TRBV7-9	NA	TRBJ1-1	once	CADSLQGTNTEAFF	TGTGCCGACTCCCTACAGGGTACGAACACTGAAGCTTTCTTT
TRBV11-3	NA	TRBJ1-3	NA	CASSDGGAGAGNTIYF	TGTGCCAGCAGCGATGGAGGGGCGGGAGCTGGAAACACCATATATTTT
TRBV24-1	TRBD2	TRBJ2-3	NA	CATSASGNTDTQYF	TGTGCCACCAGTGCTAGCGGGAACACAGATACGCAGTATTTT
TRBV19	TRBD2	TRBJ2-1	NA	CASTGTNYNEQFF	TGTGCCAGTACCGGGACTAACTACAATGAGCAGTTCTTC
TRBV7-9	NA	TRBJ1-1	NA	CASSILAGGTEAFF	TGTGCCAGCAGCATACTGGCCGGGGGGACTGAAGCTTTCTTT
TRBV28	TRBD1	TRBJ1-3	NA	CASRLGQLDTIYF	TGTGCCAGCAGACTGGGACAGTTGGACACCATATATTTT
TRBV28	TRBD1	TRBJ1-5	once	CASGFQGAYSNQPQHF	TGTGCCAGCGGGTTTCAGGGGGCCTATAGCAATCAGCCCCAGCATTTT
TRBV6-5	NA	TRBJ2-5	NA	CASSLGQKGETQYF	TGTGCCAGCAGTTTGGGCCAAAAGGGGGAGACCCAGTACTTC
TRBV2	NA	TRBJ1-6	NA	CAGAQGPSSLHF	TGTGCCGGAGCCCAGGGCCCCTCGTCCCTCCACTTT
TRBV18	NA	TRBJ1-3	NA	CASSPPSRVASGNTIYF	TGTGCCAGCTCACCCCCGTCCCGAGTTGCCTCTGGAAACACCATATATTTT
TRBV10-3	TRBD1	TRBJ2-7	NA	CAISDRTGGSEQYF	TGTGCCATCAGTGACCGGACAGGGGGCAGCGAGCAGTACTTC
TRBV18	NA	TRBJ2-7	NA	CASSPPSGYYEQYF	TGTGCCAGCTCACCACCTTCAGGGTATTACGAGCAGTACTTC
TRBV24-1	NA	TRBJ2-1	NA	CATGHSDNEQFF	TGTGCCACCGGTCATAGCGACAATGAGCAGTTCTTC
TRBV6-6	TRBD1	TRBJ1-2	NA	CASRDRGFGGYTF	TGTGCCAGCAGGGACAGGGGGTTTGGGGGCTACACCTTC
TRBV10-3	TRBD1	TRBJ2-2	NA	CATGTGSTGELFF	TGTGCCACCGGGACAGGGTCCACCGGGGAGCTGTTTTTT
TRBV11-3	TRBD2	TRBJ2-1	NA	CASSRGGGSYNEQFF	TGTGCCAGCAGCCGCGGGGGGGGTTCCTACAATGAGCAGTTCTTC
TRBV5-1	NA	TRBJ1-1	many	CASSLGAPNTEAFF	TGCGCCAGCAGCTTGGGGGCCCCGAACACTGAAGCTTTCTTT
TRBV15	NA	TRBJ2-7	NA	CATSREWGLNEQYF	TGTGCCACCAGCAGAGAGTGGGGGCTGAACGAGCAGTACTTC
TRBV11-2	NA	TRBJ1-2	NA	CASSPGARDGYGYTF	TGTGCCAGCAGCCCAGGGGCCCGGGACGGCTATGGCTACACCTTC
TRBV7-8	NA	TRBJ1-4	NA	CASSSGRQSAHEKLFF	TGTGCCAGCAGCTCGGGCAGACAGAGCGCGCACGAAAAACTGTTTTTT
TRBV28	NA	TRBJ2-3	NA	CASSPGDDLVGTQYF	TGTGCCAGCAGCCCAGGCGATGATCTGGTGGGTACGCAGTATTTT
TRBV30	NA	TRBJ1-5	few	CAWSARQSSQPQHF	TGTGCCTGGAGTGCCCGACAGAGTTCTCAGCCCCAGCATTTT
TRBV7-8	TRBD2	TRBJ2-1	NA	CASSLAILAGGYNEQFF	TGTGCCAGCAGCTTAGCGATCCTAGCGGGGGGTTACAATGAGCAGTTCTTC
TRBV9	TRBD1	TRBJ2-7	NA	CASSVGVGDSPYEQYF	TGTGCCAGCAGCGTAGGGGTAGGGGACAGCCCCTACGAGCAGTACTTC
TRBV11-2	TRBD1	TRBJ1-1	NA	CASSLGPRGTEAFF	TGTGCCAGCAGCTTAGGTCCCAGGGGGACTGAAGCTTTCTTT
TRBV2	TRBD1	TRBJ1-5	NA	CASSATGGALGQPQHF	TGTGCCAGCAGCGCGACAGGGGGCGCGTTGGGTCAGCCCCAGCATTTT
TRBV3-1/TRBV3-2	TRBD2	TRBJ2-1	NA	CASSQEPLGLAGGRGEQFF	TGTGCCAGCAGCCAAGAACCCCTTGGACTAGCGGGGGGGCGGGGTGAGCAGTTCTTC
TRBV6-2/TRBV6-3	TRBD2	TRBJ2-2	NA	CASSYSPWSGTTNTGELFF	TGTGCCAGCAGTTACTCCCCCTGGTCCGGGACTACGAACACCGGGGAGCTGTTTTTT
TRBV7-2	TRBD1	TRBJ1-2	NA	CASSLATGTGGHGYTF	TGTGCCAGCAGCTTAGCGACCGGGACAGGGGGTCATGGCTACACCTTC
TRBV5-1	TRBD2	TRBJ2-3	few	CASSPLGGGGSDTQYF	TGCGCCAGCAGCCCGCTGGGCGGGGGGGGTTCAGATACGCAGTATTTT
TRBV28	TRBD1	TRBJ1-2	NA	CASSFWDRANYGYTF	TGTGCCAGCAGTTTCTGGGACAGGGCTAACTATGGCTACACCTTC
TRBV29-1	NA	TRBJ2-7	NA	CSVEEGGRGYEQYF	TGCAGCGTTGAAGAAGGCGGCAGGGGCTACGAGCAGTACTTC
TRBV7-8	NA	TRBJ2-1	NA	CASSLGSGLYNEQFF	TGTGCCAGCAGCTTAGGGAGTGGCCTCTACAATGAGCAGTTCTTC
TRBV7-2	NA	TRBJ2-3	once	CASSPSLQSTDTQYF	TGTGCCAGCAGCCCCTCTCTGCAGTCCACAGATACGCAGTATTTT
TRBV11-2	NA	TRBJ2-7	NA	CASSPGTYEQYF	TGTGCCAGCAGTCCCGGGACCTACGAGCAGTACTTC
TRBV27	NA	TRBJ2-7	NA	CASSLSRGYEQYF	TGTGCCAGCAGTTTATCCAGGGGCTACGAGCAGTACTTC
TRBV2	TRBD1	TRBJ1-2	NA	CASARVGTGDFNYGYTF	TGTGCCAGCGCCCGCGTCGGGACAGGAGACTTTAACTATGGCTACACCTTC
TRBV7-8	TRBD1	TRBJ1-2	NA	CASSWSQGADASYGYTF	TGTGCCAGCAGCTGGAGTCAGGGGGCGGACGCGAGCTATGGCTACACCTTC
TRBV6-5	TRBD2	TRBJ2-5	NA	CASSYRRGGQETQYF	TGTGCCAGCAGTTACCGCCGGGGGGGACAAGAGACCCAGTACTTC
TRBV7-2	TRBD2	TRBJ2-5	NA	CASSRTSGGAVETQYF	TGTGCCAGCAGCCGGACTAGCGGGGGGGCGGTGGAGACCCAGTACTTC
TRBV19	NA	TRBJ1-4	NA	CASSRREWDEKLFF	TGTGCCAGTAGTCGCCGGGAATGGGATGAAAAACTGTTTTTT
TRBV2	TRBD1	TRBJ1-6	NA	CASTAQGGYNSPLHF	TGTGCCAGCACCGCGCAGGGGGGTTATAATTCACCCCTCCACTTT